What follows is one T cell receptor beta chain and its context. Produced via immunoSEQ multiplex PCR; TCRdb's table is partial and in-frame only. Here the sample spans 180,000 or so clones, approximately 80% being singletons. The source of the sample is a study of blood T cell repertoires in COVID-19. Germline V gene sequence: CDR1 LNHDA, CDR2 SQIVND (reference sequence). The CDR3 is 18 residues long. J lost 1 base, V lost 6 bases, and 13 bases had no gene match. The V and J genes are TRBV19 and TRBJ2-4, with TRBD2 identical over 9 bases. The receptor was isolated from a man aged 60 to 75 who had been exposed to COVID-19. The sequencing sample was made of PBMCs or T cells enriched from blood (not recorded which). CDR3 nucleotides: TGTGCCAGTAGCGTTTCCGTAACTAGCGGGTCCGCCAAAAACATTCAGTACTTC. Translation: CASSVSVTSGSAKNIQYF.